This section outlines one TCR beta chain sequence together with its context. Per germline, CDR1 GTSNPN and CDR2 SVGIG (reference sequence). V gave up 2 bases and J gave up 5 bases; unmatched junction bases: 2. CDR3 length: 13 residues. This entry is derived from a study of shared T cell receptors in the human thymus. Clones were read by immunoSEQ multiplex PCR, and TCRdb kept only the in-frame ones, dropping some. The sample lists approximately 580,000 clones; about 84% were seen once. The same specimen was also included in a second study, on human thymus T cells. That paper states: Related studies found that unrelated individuals share highly overlapping thymic repertoires.

Sequences were obtained from thymocytes. This clonotype originated in a boy in the first two years of life with a congenital heart defect. The V call is TRBV30, the J call TRBJ2-1, with 8 bases identical to TRBD1. In DNA, the CDR3 is TGTGCCTGGAGTCAGGGGGCCCACAATGAGCAGTTCTTC. Amino acids: CAWSQGAHNEQFF. The whole variable domain, remainder taken from reference TRBV30 and TRBJ2-1, is SQTIHQWPATLVQPVGSPLSLECTVEGTSNPNLYWYRQAAGRGLQLLFYSVGIGQISSEVPQNLSASRPQDRQFILSSKKLLLSDSGFYLCAWSQGAHNEQFFGPGTRLTVL.